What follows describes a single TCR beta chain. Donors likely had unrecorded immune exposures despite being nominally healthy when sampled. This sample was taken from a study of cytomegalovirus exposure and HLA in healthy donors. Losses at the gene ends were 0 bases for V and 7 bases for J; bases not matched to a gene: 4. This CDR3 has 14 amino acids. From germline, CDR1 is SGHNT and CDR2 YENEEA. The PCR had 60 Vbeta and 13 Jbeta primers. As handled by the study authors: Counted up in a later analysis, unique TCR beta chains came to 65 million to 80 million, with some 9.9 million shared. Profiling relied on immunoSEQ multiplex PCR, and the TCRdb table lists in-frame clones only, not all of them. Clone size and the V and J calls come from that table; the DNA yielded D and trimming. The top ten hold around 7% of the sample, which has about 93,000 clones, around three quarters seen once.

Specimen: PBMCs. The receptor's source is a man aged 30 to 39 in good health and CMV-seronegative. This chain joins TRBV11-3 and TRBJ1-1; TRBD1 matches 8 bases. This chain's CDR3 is CASSLELGQVEAFF. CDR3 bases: TGTGCCAGCAGCTTAGAGCTGGGACAGGTTGAAGCTTTCTTT.